This TCR beta chain was identified during a study of CD8+ T cells in alopecia areata. The CDR3 runs to 17 residues. With 1 base clipped from V and 2 bases from J, the junction kept 9 bases outside the gene matches. Germline V gene data show CDR1 as LGHNT and CDR2 as FRNRAP. cDNA reverse transcribed from extracted RNA served as the sequencing template. The table came from immunoSEQ multiplex PCR; TCRdb's copy has only in-frame clones and leaves some out. The table has 30,000 to 35,000 clones, about 60% seen once. Specimens obtained from alopecia areata patients comprised lesional scalp punch biopsies and peripheral blood.

Sequencing was performed on NKG2D-high CD8+ T cells sorted from blood. The rearrangement uses TRBV12-5 and TRBJ2-5, with TRBD2 matching over 8 bases. This sequence originates from a human donor with alopecia areata. CDR3 in amino acids: CASGLERSGRGQETQYF. CDR3 nucleotide sequence: TGTGCTAGTGGTTTGGAAAGAAGCGGGAGAGGGCAAGAGACCCAGTACTTC.